This T cell receptor (beta chain) was obtained from a study of blood T cell repertoires in COVID-19. Trimming pared 3 bases from V and 0 bases from J, leaving 8 bases between. This CDR3 contains 14 residues. Germline V gives CDR1 SGHTA, CDR2 FQGNSA. Profiled with immunoSEQ multiplex PCR; TCRdb holds only in-frame clones, not every one. Here the sample spans roughly 190,000 clones, approximately 84% being singletons. This clonotype was obtained from a woman under 40 who had recovered from COVID-19. The V and J genes are TRBV7-2 and TRBJ2-5; D is perhaps TRBD1 (5 bases). What was sequenced was PBMCs or T cells enriched from blood (not recorded which). The DNA of the CDR3 is TGTGCCAGCAGCTTCGACAGATACCAAGAGACCCAGTACTTC. It codes for CASSFDRYQETQYF.